The clone carrying this T cell receptor (beta chain) came up a few times. The sample originates from a study of T cells after yellow fever vaccination. Trimming removed 2 bases from V and 8 bases from J, with 12 bases in between. Germline V lookup: CDR1 SGHDN, CDR2 FVKESK. The CDR3 runs 14 residues. 5'RACE template switching produced TCR cDNA carrying a universal primer site and UMIs. TCRdb re-called the 5' RACE reads through MiXCR, storing one row per CDR3 protein. Of some 300,000 distinct CDR3 sequences in the sample, around 8.6% were seen once. The receptor was derived from a young man who received the YFV17D yellow fever vaccine. Sequenced here: CD4+ T cells sorted from PBMCs, sampled 5 days after the yellow fever booster vaccination. The chain uses TRBV14 and TRBJ2-2; D ambiguous. CDR3 sequence reads: CASSQMRLAGELFF. The CDR3 DNA follows: TGTGCCAGCAGCCAAATGAGGCTTGCAGGGGAGCTGTTTTTT.